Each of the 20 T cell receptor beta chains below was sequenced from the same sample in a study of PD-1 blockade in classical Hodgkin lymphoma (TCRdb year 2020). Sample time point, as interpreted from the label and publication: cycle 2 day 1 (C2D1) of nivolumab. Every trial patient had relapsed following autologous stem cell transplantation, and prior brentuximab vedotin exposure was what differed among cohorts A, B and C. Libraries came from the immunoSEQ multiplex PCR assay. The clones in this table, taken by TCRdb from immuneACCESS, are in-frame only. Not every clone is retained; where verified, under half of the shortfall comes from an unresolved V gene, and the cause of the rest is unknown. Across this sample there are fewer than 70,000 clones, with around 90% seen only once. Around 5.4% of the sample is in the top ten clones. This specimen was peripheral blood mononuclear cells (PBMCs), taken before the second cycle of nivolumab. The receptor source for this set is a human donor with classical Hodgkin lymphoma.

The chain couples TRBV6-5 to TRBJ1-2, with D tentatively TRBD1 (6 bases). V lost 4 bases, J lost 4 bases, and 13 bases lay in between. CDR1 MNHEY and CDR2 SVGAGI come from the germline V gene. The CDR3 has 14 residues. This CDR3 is CASSSTGGPYGYTF. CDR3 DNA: TGTGCCAGCAGTTCGACGGGGGGCCCCTATGGCTACACCTTC.

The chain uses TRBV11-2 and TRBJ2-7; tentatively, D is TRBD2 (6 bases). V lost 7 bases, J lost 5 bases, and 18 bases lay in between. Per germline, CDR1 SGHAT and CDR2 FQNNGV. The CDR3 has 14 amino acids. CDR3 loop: CASIAPGEYHEQYF. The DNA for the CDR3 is TGTGCCAGCATCGCTCCGGGGGAATACCACGAGCAGTACTTC.

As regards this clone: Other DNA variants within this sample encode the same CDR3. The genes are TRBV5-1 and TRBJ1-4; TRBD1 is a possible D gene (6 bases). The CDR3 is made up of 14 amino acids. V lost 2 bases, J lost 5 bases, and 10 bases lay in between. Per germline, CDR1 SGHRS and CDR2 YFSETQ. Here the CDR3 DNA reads TGCGCCAGCAGCTTCGGTAGGGGGAATGAAAAACTGTTTTTT. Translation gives CASSFGRGNEKLFF.

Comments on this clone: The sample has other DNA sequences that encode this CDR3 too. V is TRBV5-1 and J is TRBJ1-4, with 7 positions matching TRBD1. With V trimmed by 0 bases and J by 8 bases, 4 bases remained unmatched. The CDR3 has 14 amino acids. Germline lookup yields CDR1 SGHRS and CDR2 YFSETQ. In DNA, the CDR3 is TGCGCCAGCAGCTTGGACAGGGGTGGGGAAAAACTGTTTTTT. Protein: CASSLDRGGEKLFF.

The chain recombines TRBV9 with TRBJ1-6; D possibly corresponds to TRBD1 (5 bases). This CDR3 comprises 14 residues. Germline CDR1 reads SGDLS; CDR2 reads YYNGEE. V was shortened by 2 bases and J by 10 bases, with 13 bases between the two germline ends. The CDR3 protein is CASSVLDTVSPLHF. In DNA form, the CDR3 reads TGTGCCAGCAGCGTGTTGGACACGGTATCACCCCTCCACTTT.

In DNA, the CDR3 is TGTGCCAGTACCGACAATCGACCCTACGAGCAGTACTTC. Encoded protein: CASTDNRPYEQYF. The V call is TRBV28, the J call TRBJ2-7; D is unclear. Trimming removed 9 bases at V and 2 bases at J, with 14 bases between. From germline, CDR1 is MDHEN and CDR2 SYDVKM. The CDR3 is made up of 13 amino acids.

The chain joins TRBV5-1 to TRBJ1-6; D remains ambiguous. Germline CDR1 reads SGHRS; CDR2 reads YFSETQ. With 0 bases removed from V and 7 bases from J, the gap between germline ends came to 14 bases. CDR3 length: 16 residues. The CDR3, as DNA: TGCGCCAGCAGCTTGGTAGTGGGGAACCCGAATTCACCCCTCCACTTT. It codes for CASSLVVGNPNSPLHF. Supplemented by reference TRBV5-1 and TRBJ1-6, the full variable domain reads KAGVTQTPRYLIKTRGQQVTLSCSPISGHRSVSWYQQTPGQGLQFLFEYFSETQRNKGNFPGRFSGRQFSNSRSEMNVSTLELGDSALYLCASSLVVGNPNSPLHFGNGTRLTVT.

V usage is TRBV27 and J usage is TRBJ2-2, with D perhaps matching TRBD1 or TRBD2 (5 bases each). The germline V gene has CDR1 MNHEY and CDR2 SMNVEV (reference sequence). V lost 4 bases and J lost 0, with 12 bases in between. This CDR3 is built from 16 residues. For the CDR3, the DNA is TGTGCCAGCAGTTCCCCCGGGACGGCGAACACCGGGGAGCTGTTTTTT. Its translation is CASSSPGTANTGELFF.

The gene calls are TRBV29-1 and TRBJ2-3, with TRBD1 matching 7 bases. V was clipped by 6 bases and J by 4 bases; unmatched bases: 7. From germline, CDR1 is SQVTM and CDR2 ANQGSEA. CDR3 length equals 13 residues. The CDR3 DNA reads TGCAGCGTGAAACCCGGGACAGCAGATACGCAGTATTTT. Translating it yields CSVKPGTADTQYF.

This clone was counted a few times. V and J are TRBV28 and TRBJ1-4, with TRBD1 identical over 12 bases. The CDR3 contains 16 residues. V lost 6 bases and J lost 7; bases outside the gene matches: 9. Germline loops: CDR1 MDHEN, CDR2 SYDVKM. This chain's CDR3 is CASRGQGAPSPEKLFF. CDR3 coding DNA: TGTGCCAGCAGGGGACAGGGGGCGCCAAGTCCTGAAAAACTGTTTTTT.

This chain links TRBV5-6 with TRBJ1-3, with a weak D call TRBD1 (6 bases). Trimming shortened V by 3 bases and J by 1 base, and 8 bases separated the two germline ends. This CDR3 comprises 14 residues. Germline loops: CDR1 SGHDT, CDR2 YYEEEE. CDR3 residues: CASSWGRSGNTIYF. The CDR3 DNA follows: TGTGCCAGCAGCTGGGGGCGGTCTGGAAACACCATATATTTT.

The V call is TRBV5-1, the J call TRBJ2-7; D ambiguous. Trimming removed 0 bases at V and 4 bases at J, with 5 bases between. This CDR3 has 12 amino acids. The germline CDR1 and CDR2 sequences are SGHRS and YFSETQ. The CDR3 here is CASSLDRYEQYF. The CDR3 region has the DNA TGCGCCAGCAGCTTGGACAGATACGAGCAGTACTTC.

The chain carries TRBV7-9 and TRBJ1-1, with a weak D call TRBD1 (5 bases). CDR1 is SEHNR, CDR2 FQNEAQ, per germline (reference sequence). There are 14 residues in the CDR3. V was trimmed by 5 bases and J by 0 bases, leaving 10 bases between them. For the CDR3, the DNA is TGTGCCAGCAGCGTGGGACGGCTGAACACTGAAGCTTTCTTT. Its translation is CASSVGRLNTEAFF.

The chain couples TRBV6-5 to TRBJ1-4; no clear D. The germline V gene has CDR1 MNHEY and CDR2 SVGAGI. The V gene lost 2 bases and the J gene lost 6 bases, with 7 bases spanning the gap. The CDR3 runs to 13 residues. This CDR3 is CASSYEVDEKLFF. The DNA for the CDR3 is TGTGCCAGCAGTTACGAGGTGGATGAAAAACTGTTTTTT.

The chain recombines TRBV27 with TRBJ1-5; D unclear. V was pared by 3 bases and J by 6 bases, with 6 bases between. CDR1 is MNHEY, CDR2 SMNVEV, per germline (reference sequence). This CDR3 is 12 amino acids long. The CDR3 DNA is TGTGCCAGCAGTTTCGAAGGTCAGCCCCAGCATTTT. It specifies CASSFEGQPQHF.

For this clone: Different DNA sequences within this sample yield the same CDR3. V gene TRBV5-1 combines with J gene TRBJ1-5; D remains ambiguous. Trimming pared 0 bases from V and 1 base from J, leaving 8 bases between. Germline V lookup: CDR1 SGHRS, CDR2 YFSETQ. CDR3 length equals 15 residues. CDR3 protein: CASSLAGVSNQPQHF. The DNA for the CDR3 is TGCGCCAGCAGCTTGGCCGGGGTCAGCAATCAGCCCCAGCATTTT.

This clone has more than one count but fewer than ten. The chain's CDR3 is CASSQSGIPLHF. As DNA, the CDR3 is TGTGCCAGCAGTCAATCAGGGATACCCCTCCACTTT. The J gene is TRBJ1-6, the V gene TRBV6-1; possibly TRBD1 for D (5 bases). This CDR3 is 12 amino acids long. Per germline, CDR1 MNHNS and CDR2 SASEGT. V lost 5 bases and J 12 bases, leaving 11 bases between the germline ends.

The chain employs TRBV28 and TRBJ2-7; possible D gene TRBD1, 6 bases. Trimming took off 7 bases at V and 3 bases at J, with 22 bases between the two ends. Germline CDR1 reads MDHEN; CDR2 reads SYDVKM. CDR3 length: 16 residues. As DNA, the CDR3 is TGTGCCAGCACCACCGCCGTGACCCGGGACAACTACGAGCAGTACTTC. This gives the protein CASTTAVTRDNYEQYF.

The CDR3 loop reads CASSEVVGGGGELFF. The CDR3 nucleotides read TGTGCCAGCAGTGAAGTAGTAGGGGGTGGTGGGGAGCTGTTTTTT. The chain carries TRBV6-1 and TRBJ2-2, with D possibly matching TRBD1 (6 bases). Germline-derived CDR1 and CDR2 are MNHNS and SASEGT. The CDR3 spans 15 residues. V lost 1 base and J 8 bases, leaving 14 bases between the germline ends.

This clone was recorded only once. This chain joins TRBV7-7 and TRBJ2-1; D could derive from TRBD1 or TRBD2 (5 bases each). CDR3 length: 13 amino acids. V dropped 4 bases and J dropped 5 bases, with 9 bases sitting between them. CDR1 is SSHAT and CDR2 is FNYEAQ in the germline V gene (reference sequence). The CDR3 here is CASSWGPNNEQFF. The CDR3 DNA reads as TGTGCCAGCAGCTGGGGACCCAACAATGAGCAGTTCTTC.